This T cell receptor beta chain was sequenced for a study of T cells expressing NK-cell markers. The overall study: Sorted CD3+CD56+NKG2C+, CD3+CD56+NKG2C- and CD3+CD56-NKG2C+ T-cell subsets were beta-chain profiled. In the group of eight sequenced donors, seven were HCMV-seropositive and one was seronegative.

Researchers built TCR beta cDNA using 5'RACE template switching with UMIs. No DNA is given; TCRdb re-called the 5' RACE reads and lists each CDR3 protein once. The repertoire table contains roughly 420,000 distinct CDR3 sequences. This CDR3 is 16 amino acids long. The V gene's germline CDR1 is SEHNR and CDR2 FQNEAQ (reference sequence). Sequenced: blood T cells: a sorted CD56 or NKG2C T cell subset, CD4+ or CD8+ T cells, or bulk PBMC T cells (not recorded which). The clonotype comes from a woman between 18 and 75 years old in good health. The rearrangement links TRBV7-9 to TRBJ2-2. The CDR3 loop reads CASSLDLGSNTGELFF.